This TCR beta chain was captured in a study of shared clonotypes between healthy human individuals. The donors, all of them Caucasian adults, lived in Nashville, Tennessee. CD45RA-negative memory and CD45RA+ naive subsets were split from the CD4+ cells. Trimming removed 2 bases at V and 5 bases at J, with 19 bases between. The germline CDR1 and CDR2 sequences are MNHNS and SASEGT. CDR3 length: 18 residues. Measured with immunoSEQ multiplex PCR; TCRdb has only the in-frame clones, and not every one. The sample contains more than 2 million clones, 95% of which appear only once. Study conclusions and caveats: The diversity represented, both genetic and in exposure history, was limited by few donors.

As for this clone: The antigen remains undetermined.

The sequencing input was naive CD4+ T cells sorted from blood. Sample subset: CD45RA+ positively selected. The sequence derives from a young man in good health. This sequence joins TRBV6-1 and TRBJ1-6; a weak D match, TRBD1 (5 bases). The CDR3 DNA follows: TGTGCCAGCAGTGAAATGGTGGTGAGGGGAGCGGATAATTCACCCCTCCACTTT. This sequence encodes CASSEMVVRGADNSPLHF.